This T cell receptor (beta chain) was observed in a study of Ad26.COV2.S vaccination and SARS-CoV-2 variants. The V end lost 4 bases, the J end lost 2 bases, and 17 bases lay between the germline ends. Germline V gene lookup returns CDR1 SGHRS and CDR2 YFSETQ. This CDR3 region has 16 residues. The method was immunoSEQ multiplex PCR; TCRdb's version includes in-frame clones alone and lacks a portion of them. The sample records around 380,000 clones, approximately 91% being singletons. Treatment described: roughly 19 received Ad26.COV2.S at low or high dose, single or two shots; five or six received placebo; per-sample allocation not given. Day 63 following the first vaccine or placebo injection was when the samples were taken.

The J gene is TRBJ2-3, the V gene TRBV5-1; D is possibly TRBD1 or TRBD2 (5 bases each). This clonotype was sampled from a person between 18 and 59 years old who received the Ad26.COV2.S COVID-19 vaccine or a placebo. This sample comprised peripheral blood, obtained in a trial of Ad26.COV2.S vaccine versus placebo. CDR3: CASSRPGPRLTDTQYF. In nucleotides, the CDR3 is TGCGCCAGCAGCCGACCGGGACCTCGCCTCACAGATACGCAGTATTTT.